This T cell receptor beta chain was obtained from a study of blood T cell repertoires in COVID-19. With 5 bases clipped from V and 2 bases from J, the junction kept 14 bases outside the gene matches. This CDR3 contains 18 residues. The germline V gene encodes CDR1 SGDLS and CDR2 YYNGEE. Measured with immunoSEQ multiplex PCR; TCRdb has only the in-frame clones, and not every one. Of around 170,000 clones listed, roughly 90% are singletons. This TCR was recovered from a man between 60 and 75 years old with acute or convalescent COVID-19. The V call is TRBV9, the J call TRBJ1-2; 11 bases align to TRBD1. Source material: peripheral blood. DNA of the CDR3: TGTGCCAGCAGTGATCCGGAGGACAGGGGGCGAAGGAACTATGGCTACACCTTC. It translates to CASSDPEDRGRRNYGYTF. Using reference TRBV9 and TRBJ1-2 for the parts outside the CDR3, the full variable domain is DSGVTQTPKHLITATGQRVTLRCSPRSGDLSVYWYQQSLDQGLQFLIQYYNGEERAKGNILERFSAQQFPDLHSELNLSSLELGDSALYFCASSDPEDRGRRNYGYTFGSGTRLTVV.